This record concerns one T cell receptor beta chain sequence. These data originate in a study of shared T cell receptors in the human thymus. The CDR3 totals 18 residues. Trimming left V 0 bases short and J 5 bases short, with 20 bases between. From germline, CDR1 is ENHRY and CDR2 SYGVKD. Some clones are missing from TCRdb's copy, which holds only in-frame ones; the method was immunoSEQ multiplex PCR. This sample has fewer than 700,000 clones, with roughly 90% found just once. The sample was also reused in another study, on human thymus T cells. That source reports: Corrective surgery for congenital heart defects was being performed on the healthy Finnish infants who served as donors. Surgeons resected thymus tissue during corrective heart surgery. V and J gene usage appeared biased in thymic and blood repertoires. Thymic repertoires of unrelated individuals were reported in related research to overlap highly.

The sequenced sample was thymocytes. The chain has TRBV10-3 and TRBJ2-1; TRBD2 is a possible D gene (6 bases). The clonotype was recovered from a boy in the first two years of life with a congenital heart defect. The CDR3, as DNA: TGTGCCATCAGTGAGTCGTTAGGCGAGCGGGCGGGTAACAATGAGCAGTTCTTC. As protein: CAISESLGERAGNNEQFF.